This TCR beta chain was retrieved from a study of regulatory T cells in long-lasting Graves disease. The CDR3 loop spans 15 amino acids. V lost 3 bases, J lost 1 base, and 10 bases lay in between. Germline-derived CDR1 and CDR2 are SGHTA and FQGTGA. CDR3 regions were amplified by Arm-PCR using iRepertoire HTBI primers to build TCR beta libraries. From the multiplex PCR reads, TCRdb called clonotypes with MiXCR, one entry per CDR3 protein. The sample has 400,000 to 450,000 distinct CDR3 sequences, approximately 16% seen once. Time point reported: newly diagnosed GD, antithyroid drugs for less than 3 months. Making the TCR library involved RNA that had been extracted from PBMCs. A further study also used this sample, focusing on T cells in Graves' hyperthyroidism and ophthalmopathy. That source notes: HTBI primers drove first-round RT-PCR of the TCR CDR3.

This clonotype was obtained from a woman aged 25-40 years with Graves disease. The chain recombines TRBV7-3 with TRBJ2-1; D possibly uses TRBD1 or TRBD2 (5 bases each). Sequenced material: peripheral blood mononuclear cells (PBMCs), taken at new diagnosis, from a patient treated with antithyroid drugs. CDR3 residues: CASSFRGGSYNEQFF. DNA for the CDR3: TGTGCCAGCAGCTTCCGGGGCGGTTCCTACAATGAGCAGTTCTTC.